A single sample is the source of the 22 T cell receptor beta chains below, sequenced in a study of identical twins. In TCRdb, the 5' RACE reads were re-called with MiXCR into one record per CDR3 protein. This table has approximately 600,000 distinct CDR3 sequences, roughly 7.1% appearing once. The data also belong to a second study, concerning yellow fever vaccine responses in identical twins.

The source material was PBMCs. The source is a woman aged 18-29 years in good health.

The V call is TRBV2, the J call TRBJ2-1; maybe TRBD1 (6 bases). The V gene's germline CDR1 is SNHLY and CDR2 FYNNEI. V lost 1 base and J lost 0, with 10 bases in between. This CDR3 has 16 residues. The CDR3 nucleotides read TGTGCCAGCAGTGAAGAGGGACAAAGCTCCTACAATGAGCAGTTCTTC. It yields the protein CASSEEGQSSYNEQFF.

This rearrangement joins TRBV5-1 to TRBJ2-7, with D perhaps matching TRBD1 (5 bases). Trimming stripped 4 bases from V and 7 bases from J, with 18 bases between. Germline-derived CDR1 and CDR2 are SGHRS and YFSETQ. This CDR3 spans 14 amino acids. Here the CDR3 DNA reads TGCGCCAGCAGCCCGAGAGGACAACCCTTGGAGCAGTACTTC. Amino acids: CASSPRGQPLEQYF.

The chain's CDR3 is CSVPGLAFGSYKTQYF. CDR3 sequence (DNA): TGCAGCGTACCGGGACTAGCATTTGGGTCTTACAAGACCCAGTACTTC. The chain recombines TRBV29-1 with TRBJ2-5, with TRBD2 identical over 9 bases. Germline V gives CDR1 SQVTM, CDR2 ANQGSEA. The CDR3 is made up of 16 amino acids. Unmatched junction bases numbered 17, after V lost 6 bases and J lost 6 bases.

This clonotype has a single count. The chain uses TRBV5-4 and TRBJ2-3; weak D call: TRBD2 (7 bases). Trimming shortened V by 0 bases and J by 6 bases, and 17 bases separated the two germline ends. The CDR3 extends over 16 amino acids. The V gene's germline CDR1 is SGHNT and CDR2 YYREEE (reference sequence). The CDR3 DNA sequence: TGTGCCAGCAGCTTGGGCCTCGGGGGGCGCTTGGATACGCAGTATTTT. It specifies CASSLGLGGRLDTQYF. Looking up the rest from reference TRBV5-4 and TRBJ2-3 gives the full variable domain: ETGVTQSPTHLIKTRGQQVTLRCSSQSGHNTVSWYQQALGQGPQFIFQYYREEENGRGNFPPRFSGLQFPNYSSELNVNALELDDSALYLCASSLGLGGRLDTQYFGPGTRLTVL.

This clonotype showed up many times. The rearrangement uses TRBV14 and TRBJ1-1; no clear D. Per germline, CDR1 SGHDN and CDR2 FVKESK. This CDR3 is 14 amino acids long. The V and J ends lost 1 base and 0 bases respectively, with 6 bases between them. The CDR3 sequence: CASSQGRLNTEAFF. Here the CDR3 DNA reads TGTGCCAGCAGCCAAGGACGGCTGAACACTGAAGCTTTCTTT.

This clonotype has at least ten counts. One end of the junction is discordant with germline, which a read error may explain. The chain carries TRBV29-1 and TRBJ2-5; D may match TRBD1 or TRBD2 (6 bases each). Germline V CDR1 and CDR2: SQVTM, ANQGSEA. The CDR3 has 18 amino acids. CDR3 sequence: CSVGGAAIGDVNHETQYF. The DNA of the CDR3 is TGCAGCGTTGGGGGGGCCGCGATTGGTGACGTTAACCATGAGACCCAGTACTTC.

Only a few counts were recorded for this clonotype. The chain couples TRBV12-3 or TRBV12-4 to TRBJ2-7; D remains ambiguous. There are 12 residues in the CDR3. The V end lost 4 bases, the J end lost 9 bases, and 13 bases lay between the germline ends. The CDR3 is CASSYGPSMQYV. CDR3 coding DNA: TGTGCCAGCAGTTACGGGCCAAGCATGCAGTACGTC.

This clonotype was observed many times. The V gene is TRBV27, the J gene TRBJ1-1; perhaps TRBD1 as D (6 bases). The CDR3 contains 15 residues. Germline values: CDR1 MNHEY, CDR2 SMNVEV (reference sequence). The ends were cut back, 6 bases at V and 3 bases at J, with 17 bases in the middle. This CDR3 reads CASSLQGARDTEAFF. CDR3 nucleotide sequence: TGTGCCAGCAGCTTACAGGGCGCCAGGGACACTGAAGCTTTCTTT.

This clonotype was observed at least ten times. This chain's CDR3 is CATRPTGANYGYTF. For the CDR3, the DNA is TGTGCCACCAGGCCGACAGGGGCTAACTATGGCTACACCTTC. The chain couples TRBV15 to TRBJ1-2, with 8 bases lining up with TRBD1. Germline V gene lookup returns CDR1 LNHNV and CDR2 YYDKDF (reference sequence). The CDR3 covers 14 residues. V shed 6 bases, J shed 0 bases, and the junction held 3 bases outside the gene matches.

This clonotype showed up just a few times. The chain employs TRBV4-1 and TRBJ2-5, with 8 bases aligning to TRBD2. V lost 4 bases to trimming and J lost 1 base; unmatched junction nucleotides: 5. The length of the CDR3 is 15 residues. Germline loops: CDR1 MGHRA, CDR2 YSYEKL. CDR3 region: CASSLDSGVQETQYF. CDR3 coding DNA: TGCGCCAGCAGCCTCGATAGCGGGGTCCAAGAGACCCAGTACTTC.

This clonotype was counted ten times or more. The rearrangement joins TRBV7-9 to TRBJ2-1, with TRBD2 identical over 10 bases. The germline V gene has CDR1 SEHNR and CDR2 FQNEAQ (reference sequence). Trimming removed 5 bases from V and 10 bases from J; junction bases left unmatched: 2. The length of the CDR3 is 12 residues. CDR3 protein: CASSPGLAEQFF. As DNA, the CDR3 is TGTGCCAGCAGCCCGGGACTAGCGGAGCAGTTCTTC.

This clonotype occurred many times. The rearrangement joins TRBV7-9 to TRBJ2-7; TRBD1 matches 9 bases. Germline values: CDR1 SEHNR, CDR2 FQNEAQ (reference sequence). V shed 8 bases and J 3 bases; nucleotides not matched to a gene: 14. This CDR3 is built from 16 residues. CDR3 sequence reads: CASWDLQGDRVYEQYF. The CDR3 DNA sequence: TGTGCCAGCTGGGACCTTCAGGGGGACAGGGTCTACGAGCAGTACTTC. The variable domain in full, with the rest retrieved from reference TRBV7-9 and TRBJ2-7, is DTGVSQNPRHKITKRGQNVTFRCDPISEHNRLYWYRQTLGQGPEFLTYFQNEAQLEKSRLLSDRFSAERPKGSFSTLEIQRTEQGDSAMYLCASWDLQGDRVYEQYFGPGTRLTVT.

The chain joins TRBV6-1 to TRBJ1-1; 12 nucleotides match TRBD1. The ends lost 6 bases at V and 8 bases at J; junction bases unmatched: 7. This CDR3 is built from 14 residues. From germline, CDR1 is MNHNS and CDR2 SASEGT. The CDR3 region has the DNA TGTGCCAGCAGCGCCGGGACAGGGGGCTTCGAAGCTTTCTTT. It encodes CASSAGTGGFEAFF.

This clonotype was counted at least ten times. V usage is TRBV7-2 and J usage is TRBJ2-5; D not certain. The V and J ends lost 6 bases and 5 bases respectively, with 10 bases between them. CDR1 SGHTA and CDR2 FQGNSA come from the germline V gene. CDR3 length: 12 amino acids. CDR3 sequence: CASSLRSETQYF. The CDR3 DNA is TGTGCCAGCAGTCTTCGGTCTGAGACCCAGTACTTC.

This clonotype occurred a few times. The genes are TRBV10-3 and TRBJ2-1; 13 bases fit TRBD2. The trim removed 2 bases at V and 1 base at J, leaving 2 bases unmatched. The germline CDR1 and CDR2 sequences are ENHRY and SYGVKD. This CDR3 contains 17 residues. For the CDR3, the DNA is TGTGCCATCAGTGAGACTAGCGGGGGGGCTTCCTACAATGAGCAGTTCTTC. This sequence encodes CAISETSGGASYNEQFF.

This clonotype was seen many times. The chain joins TRBV20-1 to TRBJ2-5, with D unclear. The germline V gene has CDR1 DFQATT and CDR2 SNEGSKA (reference sequence). This CDR3 is 13 amino acids long. Trimming shortened V by 0 bases and J by 3 bases, and 8 bases separated the two germline ends. CDR3 loop: CSAREPFEETQYF. The CDR3 DNA reads TGCAGTGCTAGAGAACCGTTCGAAGAGACCCAGTACTTC.

This clonotype was counted many times. The chain couples TRBV2 to TRBJ2-1, with D possibly TRBD1 on 5 matching bases. V lost 5 bases and J lost 4, with 15 bases in between. In germline, CDR1 is SNHLY, CDR2 FYNNEI. The CDR3 length is 15 residues. The CDR3 DNA reads as TGTGCCAGCAGTTCAGTCGGACAACGATACAATGAGCAGTTCTTC. The encoded protein is CASSSVGQRYNEQFF.

The rearrangement links TRBV5-1 to TRBJ2-2, with D perhaps TRBD1 (5 bases). V shed 4 bases and J shed 7 bases, with 11 bases lying between them. Germline values: CDR1 SGHRS, CDR2 YFSETQ. The CDR3 contains 13 residues. This CDR3 reads CASSETDSGELFF. The CDR3, as DNA: TGCGCCAGCAGCGAAACCGACAGCGGGGAGCTGTTTTTT. Complete variable domain (other parts from reference TRBV5-1 and TRBJ2-2): KAGVTQTPRYLIKTRGQQVTLSCSPISGHRSVSWYQQTPGQGLQFLFEYFSETQRNKGNFPGRFSGRQFSNSRSEMNVSTLELGDSALYLCASSETDSGELFFGEGSRLTVL.

This clonotype was observed at least ten times. The chain employs TRBV5-1 and TRBJ1-1; D gene uncertain. V was trimmed by 3 bases and J by 1 base, leaving 7 bases between them. This CDR3 has 13 residues. The germline gives CDR1 SGHRS, CDR2 YFSETQ. The DNA of the CDR3 is TGCGCCAGCAGCTCCTTAGGGAACACTGAAGCTTTCTTT. Its protein is CASSSLGNTEAFF.

The chain is built from TRBV27 and TRBJ2-2; tentative D call: TRBD1 (6 bases). V dropped 7 bases and J dropped 2 bases, with 14 bases sitting between them. The CDR3 is 15 amino acids. CDR1 MNHEY and CDR2 SMNVEV come from the germline V gene (reference sequence). CDR3 sequence (DNA): TGTGCCAGCACCCCGGGGACATTTAACACCGGGGAGCTGTTTTTT. As protein: CASTPGTFNTGELFF.

This clonotype was detected many times. The rearrangement joins TRBV11-2 to TRBJ2-7; D is unresolved. V was shortened by 5 bases and J by 1 base, with 9 bases between the two germline ends. This CDR3 is built from 13 residues. Germline lookup yields CDR1 SGHAT and CDR2 FQNNGV. The CDR3 is CASSGGRSYEQYV. DNA of the CDR3: TGTGCCAGCAGCGGTGGCAGATCCTACGAGCAGTACGTC.

In this sample, this clonotype turned up a few times. The J gene is TRBJ1-3, the V gene TRBV13; the match to TRBD1 covers 7 bases. V was clipped by 7 bases and J by 3 bases; unmatched bases: 6. CDR3 length: 14 residues. Germline values: CDR1 PRHDT, CDR2 FYEKMQ (reference sequence). CDR3 sequence (DNA): TGTGCCAGCACCTTGACAGGGAGTGGAAACACCATATATTTT. Translation gives CASTLTGSGNTIYF.